These 8 T cell receptor beta chains came from one sample sequenced in a study of patients and donors after allogeneic stem cell transplantation (dated by TCRdb to 2018 to 2020). Libraries were prepared through RT-PCR. For sequencing, a NextSeq 550 was employed. The raw public reads went through TCRdb reprocessing: fastp at Q25, MiXCR clone calling, in-frame beta chains kept. Rows are combined by CDR3 protein, so each entry shows the most common genes and DNA. The sample has about 4,000 distinct CDR3 sequences on record, 15% to 20% of them singletons. The ten largest clones represent about 74% of the sample. Sequenced input: blood, either unsorted or a sorted T cell fraction (not recorded which). These receptor sequences come from a human donor who was either an allogeneic HSCT recipient or a stem cell or donor lymphocyte infusion donor (not recorded which). It is not recorded whose cells these are; they may come from a transplant donor.

The rearrangement links TRBV14 to TRBJ2-2; D unresolved. Trimming took 4 bases from V and 4 from J, leaving 7 bases between them. The germline V gene encodes CDR1 SGHDN and CDR2 FVKESK. The CDR3 covers 13 residues. In DNA form, the CDR3 reads TGTGCCAGCAGCCCTCAGACCACCGGGGAGCTGTTTTTT. Translating it yields CASSPQTTGELFF.

This clonotype has ten or more counts. The V call is TRBV5-5, the J call TRBJ2-7, with a possible D match to TRBD2 (6 bases). V lost 4 bases and J lost 3, with 17 bases in between. The germline gives CDR1 SGHKS, CDR2 YYEKEE (reference sequence). The CDR3 consists of 15 residues. The DNA for the CDR3 is TGTGCCAGCAGCGCGGGACCTCATTACCTCTACGAGCAGTACTTC. Amino acids: CASSAGPHYLYEQYF.

This clonotype was recorded many times. The rearrangement uses TRBV21-1 and TRBJ2-1; the table's TRBD2 call for D was not verified on the DNA. TRBV21-1 is shown as a pseudogene. This CDR3 comprises 16 residues. CDR3: CASSKAPAGSYNEQFF. For the CDR3, the DNA is TGTGCCAGCAGCAAAGCGCCAGCGGGGTCCTACAATGAGCAGTTCTTC.

The chain is built from TRBV18 and TRBJ2-7; D is unresolved. Germline V lookup: CDR1 KGHSH, CDR2 LQKENI. This CDR3 is built from 14 residues. V was trimmed by 3 bases and J by 2 bases, leaving 11 bases between them. This CDR3 is CASSPRKSTYEQYF. Here the CDR3 DNA reads TGTGCCAGCTCACCTCGAAAGTCCACCTACGAGCAGTACTTC.

The sample holds many counts of this clonotype. This chain links TRBV29-1 with TRBJ1-4; D might be TRBD1 (6 bases). CDR3 size: 12 residues. Germline values: CDR1 SQVTM, CDR2 ANQGSEA. The ends were cut back, 3 bases at V and 10 bases at J, with 12 bases in the middle. In DNA form, the CDR3 reads TGCAGCGTTGACCCCGGAGGGGGAAAACTGTTTTTT. Translated, it gives CSVDPGGGKLFF.

This clonotype was counted ten times or more. The chain is built from TRBV3-1 and TRBJ1-3; no reliable D call. Germline values: CDR1 LGHDT, CDR2 YNNKEL (reference sequence). This CDR3 comprises 12 residues. V lost 1 base, J lost 4 bases, and 2 bases lay in between. The CDR3, as DNA: TGTGCCAGCAGCCAAGCGGGAAACACCATATATTTT. Translation: CASSQAGNTIYF. The full variable domain, its missing parts supplied by reference TRBV3-1 and TRBJ1-3, is DTAVSQTPKYLVTQMGNDKSIKCEQNLGHDTMYWYKQDSKKFLKIMFSYNNKELIINETVPNRFSPKSPDKAHLNLHINSLELGDSAVYFCASSQAGNTIYFGEGSWLTVV.

This clonotype was seen more than once but under ten times. This CDR3 is CASSEDRPNSPLHF. The CDR3 DNA reads as TGTGCCAGCAGCGAGGACAGGCCTAATTCACCCCTCCACTTT. The J gene is TRBJ1-6, the V gene TRBV9; 7 bases agree with TRBD1. J lost 6 bases, V lost 3 bases, and 3 bases had no gene match. Germline V gene lookup returns CDR1 SGDLS and CDR2 YYNGEE. The CDR3 extends over 14 amino acids.

The table lists this clonotype with a count of one. The genes are TRBV25-1 and TRBJ1-2; D is unresolved. V was shortened by 4 bases and J by 9 bases, with 6 bases between the two germline ends. CDR1 and CDR2 (germline): MGHDK, SYGVNS. The CDR3 is 10 residues long. CDR3 nucleotides: TGTGCCAGCAGTGGGTATTGCTACACCTTC. Amino acids: CASSGYCYTF.